Below are 26 T cell receptor beta chains sequenced from a single sample in a study of T cells in localized non-small cell lung cancer. TCRdb's copy holds only in-frame clones and misses some; the assay was immunoSEQ multiplex PCR. In the table there are around 64,000 clones, roughly 76% of which are singletons. The source material was PBMCs, sampled before any cancer treatment. The receptor source for this set is a man between 40 and 69 years old with stage II lung adenocarcinoma.

The V call is TRBV6-5, the J call TRBJ1-1; a weak D match, TRBD1 (5 bases). In germline, CDR1 is MNHEY, CDR2 SVGAGI. The CDR3 contains 15 residues. Trimming took off 6 bases at V and 0 bases at J, with 14 bases between the two ends. The CDR3: CASRSLKGMNTEAFF. CDR3 coding DNA: TGTGCCAGCAGAAGCCTCAAGGGGATGAACACTGAAGCTTTCTTT.

This sequence joins TRBV2 and TRBJ1-6; D ambiguous. The V gene lost 3 bases and the J gene lost 7 bases, with 16 bases spanning the gap. Germline V lookup: CDR1 SNHLY, CDR2 FYNNEI. The CDR3 contains 16 residues. The CDR3 here is CASSDLGPRRNSPLHF. CDR3 in DNA: TGTGCCAGCAGTGACCTAGGGCCCAGACGGAATTCACCCCTCCACTTT.

The CDR3 DNA follows: TGTGCCAGCAGCTTGAAGGATTTCTATGGCTACACCTTC. Protein sequence: CASSLKDFYGYTF. The rearrangement links TRBV5-4 to TRBJ1-2, with D unclear. The CDR3 runs to 13 residues. Germline V gene lookup returns CDR1 SGHNT and CDR2 YYREEE (reference sequence). The V and J ends lost 1 base and 4 bases respectively, with 8 bases between them.

The genes are TRBV7-3 and TRBJ2-1, with TRBD1 as a possible D gene (6 bases). CDR3 length equals 14 residues. Trimming removed 3 bases from V and 5 bases from J, with 11 bases in between. The germline V gene encodes CDR1 SGHTA and CDR2 FQGTGA. The CDR3 region has the DNA TGTGCCAGCAGCTTGGGTACAGGGAACAATGAGCAGTTCTTC. It yields the protein CASSLGTGNNEQFF.

On this clone: At the DNA level, this CDR3 is encoded by other sequences in the same sample as well. The chain combines TRBV19 with TRBJ2-7, with D tentatively TRBD1 (6 bases). The CDR3 is made up of 14 amino acids. The germline V and J ends were trimmed by 3 bases and 2 bases, with 11 bases remaining between them. From germline, CDR1 is LNHDA and CDR2 SQIVND (reference sequence). The CDR3 DNA reads TGTGCCAGTAGTATTGGACAGAGGACCTACGAGCAGTACTTC. It yields the protein CASSIGQRTYEQYF.

This chain's CDR3 is CASSLDLRVGEQYF. The CDR3 DNA sequence: TGTGCCAGCAGCTTAGATCTCAGGGTTGGGGAGCAGTACTTC. The chain links TRBV11-2 to TRBJ2-7; D might be TRBD1 (5 bases). Germline-derived CDR1 and CDR2 are SGHAT and FQNNGV. V was pared by 0 bases and J by 7 bases, with 13 bases between. The CDR3 has 14 amino acids.

The V call is TRBV7-8, the J call TRBJ2-5, with D tentatively TRBD1 (5 bases). This CDR3 is built from 13 residues. V dropped 10 bases and J dropped 3 bases, with 15 bases sitting between them. Germline CDR1 and CDR2: SGHVS and FQNEAQ. CDR3 loop: CATSFGHEETQYF. CDR3 coding DNA: TGTGCCACCTCATTTGGACACGAAGAGACCCAGTACTTC.

CDR3 DNA sequence: TGTGCCAGCAGGGCAACCACTAGCGTGTCCTACGAGCAGTACTTC. This translates into CASRATTSVSYEQYF. The chain recombines TRBV2 with TRBJ2-7; 7 bases map to TRBD2. The V gene's germline CDR1 is SNHLY and CDR2 FYNNEI. V gave up 6 bases and J gave up 1 base; unmatched junction bases: 9. The CDR3 covers 15 residues.

This chain joins TRBV6-1 and TRBJ2-3; D might be TRBD1 (6 bases). Deletions cut 1 base from V and 6 bases from J, with 14 bases between. The germline V gene has CDR1 MNHNS and CDR2 SASEGT. This CDR3 is built from 15 residues. The CDR3 loop reads CASSEGGQGFDTQYF. The CDR3 DNA reads TGTGCCAGCAGTGAAGGCGGTCAGGGGTTCGATACGCAGTATTTT.

Concerning this clone itself: One end of the junction varies from germline; a read error may be responsible. The chain links TRBV7-3 to TRBJ2-1; D possibly corresponds to TRBD2 (5 bases). CDR1 SGHTA and CDR2 FQGTGA come from the germline V gene. CDR3 length equals 12 residues. The CDR3 reads CASRLSGVEQFF. CDR3 nucleotides: TGTGCCAGCAGGTTAAGCGGAGTTGAGCAGTTCTTC. The whole variable domain, filled in from reference TRBV7-3 and TRBJ2-1, reads GAGVSQTPSNKVTEKGKYVELRCDPISGHTALYWYRQSLGQGPEFLIYFQGTGAADDSGLPNDRFFAVRPEGSVSTLKIQRTERGDSAVYLCASRLSGVEQFFGPGTRLTVL.

The chain uses TRBV5-6 and TRBJ2-5; the D gene is possibly TRBD2 (6 bases). The CDR3 has 13 amino acids. Germline V lookup: CDR1 SGHDT, CDR2 YYEEEE. V lost 3 bases and J 5 bases, leaving 11 bases between the germline ends. CDR3 coding DNA: TGTGCCAGCAGCTCAGGTGGGAGGGAGACCCAGTACTTC. It encodes CASSSGGRETQYF.

The chain combines TRBV29-1 with TRBJ2-5; 11 bases match TRBD2. Germline V gene data show CDR1 as SQVTM and CDR2 as ANQGSEA. There are 15 residues in the CDR3. J was trimmed by 4 bases and V by 7 bases; bases with no gene match: 11. CDR3 in DNA: TGCAGCGGTTTGTCTCCGGGGACTAGCGGAGAGACCCAGTACTTC. It specifies CSGLSPGTSGETQYF.

The chain joins TRBV11-2 to TRBJ1-2; D is unclear. The length of the CDR3 is 15 residues. Per germline, CDR1 SGHAT and CDR2 FQNNGV. The V gene lost 2 bases and the J gene lost 0 bases, with 10 bases spanning the gap. The CDR3 sequence: CASSLSAEANYGYTF. In DNA, the CDR3 is TGTGCCAGCAGCTTAAGCGCAGAAGCTAACTATGGCTACACCTTC.

This chain links TRBV11-1 with TRBJ2-2; unclear D gene. CDR3 length equals 12 residues. Between the trimmed V and J ends, which lost 5 bases and 6 bases, there was a span of 7 bases. Germline CDR1 SGHAT, CDR2 FQDESV (reference sequence). CDR3 bases: TGTGCCAGCAGCAACCGACCCGGGGAGCTGTTTTTT. It encodes CASSNRPGELFF. The entire variable domain, with the rest obtained from reference TRBV11-1 and TRBJ2-2, is as follows: EAEVAQSPRYKITEKSQAVAFWCDPISGHATLYWYRQILGQGPELLVQFQDESVVDDSQLPKDRFSAERLKGVDSTLKIQPAELGDSAMYLCASSNRPGELFFGEGSRLTVL.

J is TRBJ1-2 and V is TRBV5-6; D not resolved. The germline CDR1 and CDR2 sequences are SGHDT and YYEEEE. This CDR3 comprises 13 residues. Trimming pared 1 base from V and 6 bases from J, leaving 10 bases between. This CDR3 is CASSLNTGHGYTF. DNA for the CDR3: TGTGCCAGCAGCTTGAACACCGGACATGGCTACACCTTC.

The genes are TRBV9 and TRBJ2-1; TRBD2 agrees at 11 bases. This CDR3 contains 15 residues. CDR1 SGDLS and CDR2 YYNGEE come from the germline V gene. Unmatched junction bases numbered 4, after V lost 0 bases and J lost 8 bases. CDR3 region: CASSVDTSGSDEQFF. In DNA, the CDR3 is TGTGCCAGCAGCGTAGACACTAGCGGGAGCGATGAGCAGTTCTTC.

The V and J genes are TRBV5-1 and TRBJ1-4; perhaps TRBD1 as D (5 bases). There are 14 residues in the CDR3. Trimming left V 3 bases short and J 5 bases short, with 11 bases between. CDR1 SGHRS and CDR2 YFSETQ come from the germline V gene. In DNA, the CDR3 is TGCGCCAGCAGCTGGGACTCTTTGAATGAAAAACTGTTTTTT. Its protein product is CASSWDSLNEKLFF.

The DNA of the CDR3 is TGTGCCAGCAGCTTAAAGGGTGGCAGGGGAGTAAGCACAGATACGCAGTATTTT. This sequence encodes CASSLKGGRGVSTDTQYF. The chain links TRBV7-3 to TRBJ2-3; a weak D match, TRBD1 (6 bases). The germline gives CDR1 SGHTA, CDR2 FQGTGA. V lost 1 base and J 0 bases, leaving 17 bases between the germline ends. CDR3 length equals 18 residues.

J is TRBJ1-5 and V is TRBV28; perhaps TRBD1 as D (5 bases). Germline lookup yields CDR1 MDHEN and CDR2 SYDVKM. This CDR3 region has 18 residues. V lost 1 base to trimming and J lost 2 bases, with 18 bases between them. As DNA, the CDR3 is TGTGCCAGCAGTTTATATTCCGTAAGGGGCAAGGGCAATCAGCCCCAGCATTTT. Translated: CASSLYSVRGKGNQPQHF.

The rearrangement links TRBV5-1 to TRBJ2-3; 9 bases line up with TRBD1. CDR3 length equals 15 residues. V lost 4 bases and J lost 2; bases outside the gene matches: 5. CDR1 SGHRS and CDR2 YFSETQ come from the germline V gene. This CDR3 is CASSPGQGLTDTQYF. Here the CDR3 DNA reads TGCGCCAGCAGCCCCGGACAGGGGCTCACAGATACGCAGTATTTT.

The CDR3, as DNA: TGTGCCAGCAGTTCCCGGGACAGGGTGGGGTACACTGAAGCTTTCTTT. The encoded protein is CASSSRDRVGYTEAFF. This chain uses TRBV6-5 with TRBJ1-1, with 9 bases identical to TRBD1. CDR3 length: 16 amino acids. Trimming removed 4 bases from V and 3 bases from J; junction bases left unmatched: 9. CDR1 is MNHEY, CDR2 SVGAGI, per germline.

The chain combines TRBV2 with TRBJ1-2, with D uncertain. The CDR3 covers 13 residues. V shed 1 base and J shed 8 bases, with 11 bases lying between them. Germline CDR1 reads SNHLY; CDR2 reads FYNNEI. CDR3 coding DNA: TGTGCCAGCAGTGAAGGCGCAGGTTCCGGCTACACCTTC. Residues: CASSEGAGSGYTF.

The V and J genes are TRBV14 and TRBJ2-7; the match to TRBD2 covers 10 bases. The CDR3 has 15 residues. The V segment lost 2 bases and the J segment 5 bases; nucleotides outside the gene matches: 6. CDR1 SGHDN and CDR2 FVKESK come from the germline V gene. CDR3 amino acids: CASSQRSSGSDEQYF. CDR3 nucleotide sequence: TGTGCCAGCAGCCAAAGATCTAGCGGGAGCGACGAGCAGTACTTC.

The DNA of the CDR3 is TGCAGCGTTACGCGGACAGGGGGCCCCAGCGAGCAGTACTTC. It codes for CSVTRTGGPSEQYF. The V gene is TRBV29-1, the J gene TRBJ2-7, with 11 bases aligning to TRBD1. The CDR3 consists of 14 residues. V shed 5 bases, J shed 6 bases, and the junction held 9 bases outside the gene matches. Germline V gene lookup returns CDR1 SQVTM and CDR2 ANQGSEA.

This chain uses TRBV18 with TRBJ2-7; TRBD1 aligns across 7 bases. This CDR3 has 13 residues. V gave up 2 bases and J gave up 6 bases; unmatched junction bases: 4. Germline V gives CDR1 KGHSH, CDR2 LQKENI. CDR3 nucleotides: TGTGCCAGCTCACCAGGACAGGAGGCCGAGCAGTACTTC. This gives the protein CASSPGQEAEQYF.

The sample holds one count of this clone. The chain has TRBV6-1 and TRBJ1-2; D might be TRBD1 (6 bases). The germline V gene has CDR1 MNHNS and CDR2 SASEGT. The CDR3 is made up of 14 amino acids. V shed 0 bases and J shed 7 bases, with 12 bases lying between them. CDR3 sequence: CASSEAIGGPGYTF. In DNA, the CDR3 is TGTGCCAGCAGTGAAGCAATCGGGGGGCCTGGCTACACCTTC.